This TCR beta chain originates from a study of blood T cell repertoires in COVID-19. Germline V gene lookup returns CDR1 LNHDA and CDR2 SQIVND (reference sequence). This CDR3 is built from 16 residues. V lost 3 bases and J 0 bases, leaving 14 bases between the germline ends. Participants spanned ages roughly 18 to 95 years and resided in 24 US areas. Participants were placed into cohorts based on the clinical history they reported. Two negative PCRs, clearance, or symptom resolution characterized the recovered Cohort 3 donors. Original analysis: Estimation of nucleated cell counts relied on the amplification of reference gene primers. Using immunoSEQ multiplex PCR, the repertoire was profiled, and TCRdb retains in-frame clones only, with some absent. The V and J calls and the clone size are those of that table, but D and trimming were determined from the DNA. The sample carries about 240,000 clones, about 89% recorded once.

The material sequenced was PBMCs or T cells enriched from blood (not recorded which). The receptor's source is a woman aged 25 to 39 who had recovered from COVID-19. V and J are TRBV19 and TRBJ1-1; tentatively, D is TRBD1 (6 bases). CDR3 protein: CASSMRGTQLNTEAFF. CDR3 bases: TGTGCCAGTAGTATGAGGGGGACACAGTTGAACACTGAAGCTTTCTTT.